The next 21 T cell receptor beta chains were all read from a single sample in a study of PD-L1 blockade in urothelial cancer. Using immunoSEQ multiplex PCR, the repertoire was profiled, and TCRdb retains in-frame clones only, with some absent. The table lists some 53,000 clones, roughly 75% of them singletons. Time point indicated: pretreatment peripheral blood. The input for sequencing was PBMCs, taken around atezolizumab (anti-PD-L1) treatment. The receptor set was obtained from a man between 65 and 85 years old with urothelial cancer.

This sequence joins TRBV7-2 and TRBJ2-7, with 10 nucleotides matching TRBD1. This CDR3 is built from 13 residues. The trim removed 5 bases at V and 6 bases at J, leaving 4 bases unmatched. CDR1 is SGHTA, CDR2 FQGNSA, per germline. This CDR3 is CASSGDRGREQYF. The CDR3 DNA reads TGTGCCAGCAGCGGGGACAGGGGTCGCGAGCAGTACTTC.

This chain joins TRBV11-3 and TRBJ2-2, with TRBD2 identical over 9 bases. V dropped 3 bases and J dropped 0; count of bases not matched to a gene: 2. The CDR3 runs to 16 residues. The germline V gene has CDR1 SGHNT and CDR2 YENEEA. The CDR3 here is CASSFRGRANTGELFF. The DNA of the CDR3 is TGTGCCAGCAGCTTCCGCGGGAGGGCGAACACCGGGGAGCTGTTTTTT.

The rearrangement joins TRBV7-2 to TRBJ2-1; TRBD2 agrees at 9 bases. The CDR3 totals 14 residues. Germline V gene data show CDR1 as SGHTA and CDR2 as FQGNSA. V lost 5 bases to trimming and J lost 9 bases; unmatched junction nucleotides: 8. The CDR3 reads CASSARTSASEQFF. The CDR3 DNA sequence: TGTGCCAGCAGCGCCAGGACTAGCGCTAGTGAGCAGTTCTTC.

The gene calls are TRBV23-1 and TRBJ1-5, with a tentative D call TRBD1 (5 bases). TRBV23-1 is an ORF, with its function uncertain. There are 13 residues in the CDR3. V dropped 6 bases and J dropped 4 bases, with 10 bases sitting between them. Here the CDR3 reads CASSPTVNQPQHF. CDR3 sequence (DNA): TGCGCCAGCAGCCCGACAGTAAATCAGCCCCAGCATTTT.

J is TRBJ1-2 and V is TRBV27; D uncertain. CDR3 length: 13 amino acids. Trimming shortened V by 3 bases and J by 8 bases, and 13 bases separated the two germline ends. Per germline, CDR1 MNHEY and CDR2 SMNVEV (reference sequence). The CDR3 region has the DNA TGTGCCAGCAGTTTGGCCAGCATGAGGGGCTACACCTTC. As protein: CASSLASMRGYTF.

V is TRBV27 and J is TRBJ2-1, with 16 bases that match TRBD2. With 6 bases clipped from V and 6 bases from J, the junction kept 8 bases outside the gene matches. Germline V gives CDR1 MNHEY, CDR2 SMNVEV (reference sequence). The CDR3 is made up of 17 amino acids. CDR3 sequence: CASSPGLAGGPFNEQFF. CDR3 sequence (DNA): TGTGCCAGCAGCCCGGGACTAGCGGGAGGGCCATTCAATGAGCAGTTCTTC.

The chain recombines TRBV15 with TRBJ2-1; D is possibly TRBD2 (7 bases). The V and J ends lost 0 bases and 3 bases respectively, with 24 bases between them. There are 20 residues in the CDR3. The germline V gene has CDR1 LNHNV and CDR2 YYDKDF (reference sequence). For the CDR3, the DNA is TGTGCCACCAGCAGAGATCGAGGGGCGGGGGCCCTACCACTCTACAATGAGCAGTTCTTC. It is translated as CATSRDRGAGALPLYNEQFF. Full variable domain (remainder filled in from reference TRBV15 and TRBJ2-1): DAMVIQNPRYQVTQFGKPVTLSCSQTLNHNVMYWYQQKSSQAPKLLFHYYDKDFNNEADTPDNFQSRRPNTSFCFLDIRSPGLGDTAMYLCATSRDRGAGALPLYNEQFFGPGTRLTVL.

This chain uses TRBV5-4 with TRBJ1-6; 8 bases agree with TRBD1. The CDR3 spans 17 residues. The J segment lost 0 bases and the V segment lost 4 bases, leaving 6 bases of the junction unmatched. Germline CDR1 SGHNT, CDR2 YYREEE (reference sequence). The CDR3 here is CASSPGQASSYNSPLHF. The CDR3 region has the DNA TGTGCCAGCAGCCCGGGACAGGCGAGCTCCTATAATTCACCCCTCCACTTT.

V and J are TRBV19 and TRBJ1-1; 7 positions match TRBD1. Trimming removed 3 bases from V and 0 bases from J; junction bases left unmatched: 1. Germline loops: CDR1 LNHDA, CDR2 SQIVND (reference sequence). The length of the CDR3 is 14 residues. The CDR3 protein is CASSIRGMNTEAFF. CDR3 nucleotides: TGTGCCAGTAGTATCAGGGGGATGAACACTGAAGCTTTCTTT.

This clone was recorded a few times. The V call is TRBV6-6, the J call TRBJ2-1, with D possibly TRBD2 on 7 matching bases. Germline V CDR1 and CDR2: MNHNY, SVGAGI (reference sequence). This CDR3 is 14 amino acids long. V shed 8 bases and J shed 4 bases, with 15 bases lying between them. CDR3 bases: TGTGCCAGCGGGGGCGGGGGTCTATACAATGAGCAGTTCTTC. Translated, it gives CASGGGGLYNEQFF.

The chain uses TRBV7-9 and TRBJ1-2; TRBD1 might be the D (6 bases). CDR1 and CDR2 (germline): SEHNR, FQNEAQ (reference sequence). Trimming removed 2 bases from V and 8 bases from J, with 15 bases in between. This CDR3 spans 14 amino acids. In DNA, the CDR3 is TGTGCCAGCAGCTTATCGGCAGGGGCAGGCGGCTACACCTTC. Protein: CASSLSAGAGGYTF. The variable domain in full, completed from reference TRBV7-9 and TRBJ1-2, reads DTGVSQNPRHKITKRGQNVTFRCDPISEHNRLYWYRQTLGQGPEFLTYFQNEAQLEKSRLLSDRFSAERPKGSFSTLEIQRTEQGDSAMYLCASSLSAGAGGYTFGSGTRLTVV.

CDR3 sequence: CASGSQGNSGNTIYF. The CDR3, as DNA: TGTGCTAGTGGTTCACAGGGAAACTCTGGAAACACCATATATTTT. The rearrangement links TRBV12-5 to TRBJ1-3, with D possibly being TRBD1 (6 bases). Germline V CDR1 and CDR2: LGHNT, FRNRAP. V was shortened by 4 bases and J by 0 bases, with 10 bases between the two germline ends. The CDR3 contains 15 residues.

The CDR3 coding sequence is TGTGCCAGCAGCTTAGGGCTGAATGAGCAGTTCTTC. Translation gives CASSLGLNEQFF. This rearrangement joins TRBV7-8 to TRBJ2-1, with D hard to call. CDR1 is SGHVS and CDR2 is FQNEAQ in the germline V gene. With 1 base removed from V and 7 bases from J, the gap between germline ends came to 5 bases. The CDR3 is made up of 12 amino acids.

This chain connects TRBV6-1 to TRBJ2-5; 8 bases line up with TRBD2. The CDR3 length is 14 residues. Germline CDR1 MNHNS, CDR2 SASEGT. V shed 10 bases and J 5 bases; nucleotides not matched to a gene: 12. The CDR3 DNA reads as TGTGCCAACAATCGACGGGAGGGCCGGGAGACCCAGTACTTC. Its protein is CANNRREGRETQYF.

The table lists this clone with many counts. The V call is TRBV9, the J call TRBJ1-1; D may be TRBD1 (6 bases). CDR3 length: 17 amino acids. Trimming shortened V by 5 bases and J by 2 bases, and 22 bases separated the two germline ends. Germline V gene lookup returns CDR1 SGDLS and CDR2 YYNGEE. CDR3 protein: CASSLPPHRDPNTEAFF. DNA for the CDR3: TGTGCCAGCAGTCTGCCCCCCCACAGGGATCCCAACACTGAAGCTTTCTTT.

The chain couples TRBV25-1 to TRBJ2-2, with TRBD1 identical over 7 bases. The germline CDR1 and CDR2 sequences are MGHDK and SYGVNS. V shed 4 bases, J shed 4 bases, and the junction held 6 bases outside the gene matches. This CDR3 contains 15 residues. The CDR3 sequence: CASSGGGWSTGELFF. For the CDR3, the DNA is TGTGCCAGCAGTGGAGGGGGCTGGAGCACCGGGGAGCTGTTTTTT. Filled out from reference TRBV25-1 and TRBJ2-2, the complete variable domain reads EADIYQTPRYLVIGTGKKITLECSQTMGHDKMYWYQQDPGMELHLIHYSYGVNSTEKGDLSSESTVSRIRTEHFPLTLESARPSHTSQYLCASSGGGWSTGELFFGEGSRLTVL.

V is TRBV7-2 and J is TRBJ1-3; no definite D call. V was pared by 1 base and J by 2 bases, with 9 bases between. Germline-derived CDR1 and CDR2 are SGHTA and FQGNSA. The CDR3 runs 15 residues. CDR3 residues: CASSLVKGAGNTIYF. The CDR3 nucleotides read TGTGCCAGCAGCTTAGTCAAGGGAGCTGGAAACACCATATATTTT.

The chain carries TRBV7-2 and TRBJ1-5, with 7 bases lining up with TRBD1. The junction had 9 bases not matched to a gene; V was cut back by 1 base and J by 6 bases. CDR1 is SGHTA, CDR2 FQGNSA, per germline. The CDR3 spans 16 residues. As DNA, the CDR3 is TGTGCCAGCAGCTTAGTGAGCAGGGGGAGAGGTCAGCCCCAGCATTTT. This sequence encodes CASSLVSRGRGQPQHF.

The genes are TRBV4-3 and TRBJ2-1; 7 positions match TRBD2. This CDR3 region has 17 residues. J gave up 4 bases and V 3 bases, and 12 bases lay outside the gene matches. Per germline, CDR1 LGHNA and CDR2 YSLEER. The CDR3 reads CASSHGGGAGRYNEQFF. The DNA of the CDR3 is TGCGCCAGCAGCCATGGGGGGGGAGCGGGGAGATACAATGAGCAGTTCTTC.

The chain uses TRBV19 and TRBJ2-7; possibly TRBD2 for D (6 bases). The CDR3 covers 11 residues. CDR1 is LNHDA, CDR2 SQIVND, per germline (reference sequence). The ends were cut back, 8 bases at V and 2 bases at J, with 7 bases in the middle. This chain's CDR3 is CASSSAYEQYF. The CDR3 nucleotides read TGTGCCAGTTCTAGCGCCTACGAGCAGTACTTC.

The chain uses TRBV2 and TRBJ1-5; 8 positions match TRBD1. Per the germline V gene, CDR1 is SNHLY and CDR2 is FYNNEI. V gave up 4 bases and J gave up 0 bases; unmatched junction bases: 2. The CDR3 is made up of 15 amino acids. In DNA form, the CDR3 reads TGTGCCAGCAGTGGGGGACAGGTTAGCAATCAGCCCCAGCATTTT. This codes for CASSGGQVSNQPQHF.